This T cell receptor beta chain was retrieved from a study of response to subunit inactivated influenza vaccine. Findings and caveats of the study: The authors put forward the suggestion that each seasonal influenza vaccination may bring in only a limited number of new T cells.

TCRdb fed the RT-PCR reads into MiXCR, producing one record per CDR3 protein. Among roughly 670,000 distinct CDR3 sequences listed, about 15% were seen once. The trim removed 1 base at V and 2 bases at J, leaving 4 bases unmatched. The CDR3 extends over 15 amino acids. CDR1 and CDR2 (germline): DFQATT, SNEGSKA (reference sequence). In its sample, this clonotype was seen a few times. Antigen unknown. This sequence was found in a man aged 50 to 59 who received an inactivated influenza vaccine. This sample comprised PBMCs from blood, obtained approximately 15 days before vaccination. J is TRBJ2-7 and V is TRBV20-1; 11 bases fit TRBD1. The CDR3 nucleotides read TGCAGTGCTAGAGTCGGACAGGGGGCCGCCTACGAGCAGTACTTC. It specifies CSARVGQGAAYEQYF.